This T cell receptor (beta chain) derives from a study of Ad26.COV2.S vaccination and SARS-CoV-2 variants. The V gene end was trimmed by 6 bases and the J gene end by 0 bases; junction bases not matched to a gene: 10. The CDR3 has 16 amino acids. CDR1 is SGHTA, CDR2 FQGNSA, per germline. The data were produced by immunoSEQ multiplex PCR, yet TCRdb's version contains in-frame clones alone and is incomplete. The data show 300,000 to 400,000 clones, around 87% seen once. Concerning this clone itself: Antigen unknown.

Noted treatment: over 15 received Ad26.COV2.S at low or high dose, single or two shots; about 5 received placebo; per-sample allocation not given. It was on day 63 after the first vaccine or placebo injection that samples were taken. Donation was by an adult aged 18-55 years who was in Boston. Whole-study results and caveats: Non-spike TCR breadth showed similarity between vaccine and placebo recipients.

This specimen consisted of peripheral blood, obtained in a trial of Ad26.COV2.S vaccine versus placebo. The clonotype comes from a person between 18 and 59 years old who received the Ad26.COV2.S COVID-19 vaccine or a placebo. This rearrangement joins TRBV7-2 to TRBJ2-5; TRBD2 aligns across 7 bases. The CDR3 DNA reads TGTGCCAGCAGTCCCGGGGGGTCCCCGTACCAAGAGACCCAGTACTTC. Its protein product is CASSPGGSPYQETQYF.